The clone carrying this TCR beta chain has more than one count but fewer than ten. The study reverse transcribed the entire isolated RNA, so it sequenced expressed TCRB transcripts. Method: immunoSEQ multiplex PCR; TCRdb's copy keeps in-frame clones and lacks some. The repertoire has around 250,000 clones, 27% of them found once; the top ten carry approximately 4%. J was trimmed by 5 bases and V by 5 bases; bases with no gene match: 8. Germline loops: CDR1 GTSNPN, CDR2 SVGIG (reference sequence). The CDR3 loop spans 14 amino acids. This entry is derived from a study of beta chain features in type 1 diabetes.

This sequence originates from a man aged 25-45 years in good health. The chain recombines TRBV30 with TRBJ1-1, with 10 bases matching TRBD1. The specimen sequenced was central memory CD4+ T cells from blood. The CDR3 region is CAWETGGVWTEAFF. The CDR3 DNA reads TGTGCCTGGGAGACAGGGGGCGTGTGGACTGAAGCTTTCTTT.